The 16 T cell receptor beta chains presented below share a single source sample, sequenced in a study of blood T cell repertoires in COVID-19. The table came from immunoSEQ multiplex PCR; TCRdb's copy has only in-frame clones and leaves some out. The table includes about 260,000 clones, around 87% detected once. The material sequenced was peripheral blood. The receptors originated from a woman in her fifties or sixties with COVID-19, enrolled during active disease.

The DNA of the CDR3 is TGTGCCAGCATCCAAACGACCGGGACAGGAACCTCTGGGGCCAACGTCCTGACTTTC. As protein: CASIQTTGTGTSGANVLTF. This chain connects TRBV7-3 to TRBJ2-6; 8 bases map to TRBD1. Germline-derived CDR1 and CDR2 are SGHTA and FQGTGA. The CDR3 has 19 amino acids. V lost 7 bases to trimming and J lost 0 bases; unmatched junction nucleotides: 14. The variable domain in full, with the rest retrieved from reference TRBV7-3 and TRBJ2-6, is GAGVSQTPSNKVTEKGKYVELRCDPISGHTALYWYRQSLGQGPEFLIYFQGTGAADDSGLPNDRFFAVRPEGSVSTLKIQRTERGDSAVYLCASIQTTGTGTSGANVLTFGAGSRLTVL.

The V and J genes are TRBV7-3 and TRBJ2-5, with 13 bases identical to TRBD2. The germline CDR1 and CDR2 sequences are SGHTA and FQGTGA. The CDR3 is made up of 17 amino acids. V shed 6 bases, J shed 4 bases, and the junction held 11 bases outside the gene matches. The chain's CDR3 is CASRQGLAGLRPETQYF. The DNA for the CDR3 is TGTGCCAGCAGACAGGGACTAGCGGGACTCCGCCCAGAGACCCAGTACTTC.

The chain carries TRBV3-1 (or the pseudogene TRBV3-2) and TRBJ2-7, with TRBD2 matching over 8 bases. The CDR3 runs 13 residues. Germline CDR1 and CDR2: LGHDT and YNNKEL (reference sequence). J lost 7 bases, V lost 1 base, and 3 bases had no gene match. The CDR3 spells CASSQGLAREQYF. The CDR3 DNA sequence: TGTGCCAGCAGCCAAGGACTAGCGCGAGAGCAGTACTTC.

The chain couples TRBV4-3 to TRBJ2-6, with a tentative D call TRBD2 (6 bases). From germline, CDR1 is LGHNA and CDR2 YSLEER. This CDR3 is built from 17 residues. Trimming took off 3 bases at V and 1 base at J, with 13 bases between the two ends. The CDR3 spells CASSHFGSGSGANVLTF. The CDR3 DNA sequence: TGCGCCAGCAGCCACTTCGGGAGCGGGTCTGGGGCCAACGTCCTGACTTTC.

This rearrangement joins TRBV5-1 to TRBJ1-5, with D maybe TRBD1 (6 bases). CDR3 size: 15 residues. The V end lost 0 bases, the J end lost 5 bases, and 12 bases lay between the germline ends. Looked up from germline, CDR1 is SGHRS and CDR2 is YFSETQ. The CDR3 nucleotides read TGCGCCAGCAGCTTGGAGGGGGTAAAGCATCAGCCCCAGCATTTT. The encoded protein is CASSLEGVKHQPQHF.

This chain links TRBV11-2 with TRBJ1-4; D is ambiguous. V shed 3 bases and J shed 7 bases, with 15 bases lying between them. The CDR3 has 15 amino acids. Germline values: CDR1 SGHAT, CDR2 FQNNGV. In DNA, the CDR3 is TGTGCCAGCAGCTTGCGAGGGATCGGTGGTGAAAAACTGTTTTTT. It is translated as CASSLRGIGGEKLFF.

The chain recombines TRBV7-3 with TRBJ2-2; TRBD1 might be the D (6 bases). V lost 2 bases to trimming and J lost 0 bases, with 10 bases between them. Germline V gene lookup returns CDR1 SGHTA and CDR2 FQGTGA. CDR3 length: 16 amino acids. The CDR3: CASSLYQGPNTGELFF. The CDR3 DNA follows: TGTGCCAGCAGCTTATATCAGGGGCCGAACACCGGGGAGCTGTTTTTT.

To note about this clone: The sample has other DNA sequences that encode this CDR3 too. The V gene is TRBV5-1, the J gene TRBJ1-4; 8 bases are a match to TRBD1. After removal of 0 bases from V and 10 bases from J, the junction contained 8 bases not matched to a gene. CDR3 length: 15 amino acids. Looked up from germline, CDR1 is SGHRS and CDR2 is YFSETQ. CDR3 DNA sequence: TGCGCCAGCAGCTTGGATGGACAGGGCGGAGGAAAACTGTTTTTT. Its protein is CASSLDGQGGGKLFF. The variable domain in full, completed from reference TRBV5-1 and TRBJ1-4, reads KAGVTQTPRYLIKTRGQQVTLSCSPISGHRSVSWYQQTPGQGLQFLFEYFSETQRNKGNFPGRFSGRQFSNSRSEMNVSTLELGDSALYLCASSLDGQGGGKLFFGSGTQLSVL.

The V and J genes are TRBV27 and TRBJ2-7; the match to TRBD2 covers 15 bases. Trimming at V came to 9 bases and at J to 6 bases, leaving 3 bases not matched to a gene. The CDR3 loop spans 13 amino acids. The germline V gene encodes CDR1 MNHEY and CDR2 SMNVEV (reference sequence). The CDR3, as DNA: TGTGCCAGTCCGGGACTAGCGGGAGGCGAGCAGTACTTC. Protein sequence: CASPGLAGGEQYF.

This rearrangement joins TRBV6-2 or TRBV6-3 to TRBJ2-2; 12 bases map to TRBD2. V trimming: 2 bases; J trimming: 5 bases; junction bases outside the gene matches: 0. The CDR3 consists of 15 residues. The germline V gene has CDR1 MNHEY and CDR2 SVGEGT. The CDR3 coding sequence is TGTGCCAGCAGTTACCTAGCGGGAGGGACCGGGGAGCTGTTTTTT. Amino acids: CASSYLAGGTGELFF.

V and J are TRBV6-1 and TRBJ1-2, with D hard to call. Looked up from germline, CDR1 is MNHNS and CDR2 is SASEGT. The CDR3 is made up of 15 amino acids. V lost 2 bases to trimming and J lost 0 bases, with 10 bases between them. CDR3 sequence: CASSESWAANYGYTF. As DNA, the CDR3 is TGTGCCAGCAGTGAAAGTTGGGCAGCTAACTATGGCTACACCTTC.

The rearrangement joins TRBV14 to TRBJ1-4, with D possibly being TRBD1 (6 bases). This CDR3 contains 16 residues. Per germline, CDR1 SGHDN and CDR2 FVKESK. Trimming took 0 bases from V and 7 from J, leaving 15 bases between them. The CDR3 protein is CASSQDGGGRPEKLFF. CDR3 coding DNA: TGTGCCAGCAGCCAAGATGGCGGGGGGCGGCCTGAAAAACTGTTTTTT.

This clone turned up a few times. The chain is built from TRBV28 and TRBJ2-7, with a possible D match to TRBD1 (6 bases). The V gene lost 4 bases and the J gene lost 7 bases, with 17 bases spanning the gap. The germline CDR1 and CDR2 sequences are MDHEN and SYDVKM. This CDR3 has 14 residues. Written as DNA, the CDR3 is TGTGCCAGCAGTTCCGGGACACCCCGCCGGGAGCAGTACTTC. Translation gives CASSSGTPRREQYF.

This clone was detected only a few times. The CDR3 here is CATSDLGQGWTGELFF. CDR3 DNA sequence: TGTGCCACCAGTGATCTCGGACAGGGGTGGACCGGGGAGCTGTTTTTT. This sequence joins TRBV24-1 and TRBJ2-2; 9 nucleotides align to TRBD1. Trimming at V came to 3 bases and at J to 5 bases, leaving 6 bases not matched to a gene. The CDR3 length is 16 residues. Germline V gene data show CDR1 as KGHDR and CDR2 as SFDVKD.

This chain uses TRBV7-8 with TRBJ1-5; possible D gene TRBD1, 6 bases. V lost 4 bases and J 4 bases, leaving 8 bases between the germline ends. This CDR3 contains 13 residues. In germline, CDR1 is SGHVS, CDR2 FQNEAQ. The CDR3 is CASSSDRNQPQHF. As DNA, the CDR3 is TGTGCCAGCAGCTCCGACAGGAATCAGCCCCAGCATTTT.

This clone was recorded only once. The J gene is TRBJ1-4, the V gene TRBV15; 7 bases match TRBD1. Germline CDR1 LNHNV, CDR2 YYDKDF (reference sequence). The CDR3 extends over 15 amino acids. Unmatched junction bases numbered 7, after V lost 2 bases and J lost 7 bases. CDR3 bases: TGTGCCACCAGCAGACTGACAGGGCTGAGTGAAAAACTGTTTTTT. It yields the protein CATSRLTGLSEKLFF.